The T cell receptor beta chain described here comes from a study of CD8+ T cells in alopecia areata. General study findings and limits: Lesional scalp, notably in alopecia totalis/universalis, had clonality above that of normal scalp. Patients shared TCRs less clearly than mice did, possibly owing to HLA. Tissue-resident alphabeta T cells belonging to normal skin likewise get sequenced within scalp specimens.

This clone showed up just a few times. Antigen specificity is unknown. V shed 5 bases, J shed 6 bases, and the junction held 6 bases outside the gene matches. The CDR3 is made up of 13 amino acids. Germline CDR1 LNHNV, CDR2 YYDKDF (reference sequence). Sorting from PBMCs produced CD4+ and CD8+ T cells. RNA was extracted and reverse transcribed into cDNA as the sequencing template. This table comes from immunoSEQ multiplex PCR, and its TCRdb copy is limited to in-frame clones, with some not included. The sample has under 130,000 clones; 55% are singletons. The rearrangement joins TRBV15 to TRBJ1-1; 7 nucleotides align to TRBD1. The sequenced sample was CD4+ T cells sorted from blood. The sequence came from a human donor in good health. This chain's CDR3 is CATSARQGAEAFF. The CDR3 nucleotides are TGTGCCACCAGCGCGCGACAGGGCGCTGAAGCTTTCTTT. The full variable domain, in which reference TRBV15 and TRBJ1-1 provide the parts outside the CDR3, is DAMVIQNPRYQVTQFGKPVTLSCSQTLNHNVMYWYQQKSSQAPKLLFHYYDKDFNNEADTPDNFQSRRPNTSFCFLDIRSPGLGDTAMYLCATSARQGAEAFFGQGTRLTVV.